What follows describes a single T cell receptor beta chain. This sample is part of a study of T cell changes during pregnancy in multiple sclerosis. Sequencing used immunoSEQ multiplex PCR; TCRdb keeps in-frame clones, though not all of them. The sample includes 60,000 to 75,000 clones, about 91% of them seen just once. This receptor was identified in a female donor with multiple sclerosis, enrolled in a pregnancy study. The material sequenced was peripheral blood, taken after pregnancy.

CDR3 sequence: CASSNRAGDTDTQYF. The CDR3 bases are TGCGCCAGCAGCAACCGTGCGGGAGACACAGATACGCAGTATTTT. The chain combines TRBV5-1 with TRBJ2-3, with TRBD2 identical over 7 bases. In germline, CDR1 is SGHRS, CDR2 YFSETQ. This CDR3 spans 15 amino acids. The V gene end was trimmed by 4 bases and the J gene end by 2 bases; junction bases not matched to a gene: 7.